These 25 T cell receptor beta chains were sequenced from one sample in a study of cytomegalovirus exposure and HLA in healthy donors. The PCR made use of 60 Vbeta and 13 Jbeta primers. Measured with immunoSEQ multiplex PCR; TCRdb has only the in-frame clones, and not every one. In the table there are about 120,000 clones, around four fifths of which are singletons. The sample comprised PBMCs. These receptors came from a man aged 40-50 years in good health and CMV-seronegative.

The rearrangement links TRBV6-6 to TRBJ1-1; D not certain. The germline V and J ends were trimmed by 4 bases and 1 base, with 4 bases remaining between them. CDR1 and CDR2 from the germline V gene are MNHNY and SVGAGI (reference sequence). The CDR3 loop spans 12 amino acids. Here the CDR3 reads CASSLQNTEAFF. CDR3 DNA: TGTGCCAGCAGTTTACAGAACACTGAAGCTTTCTTT.

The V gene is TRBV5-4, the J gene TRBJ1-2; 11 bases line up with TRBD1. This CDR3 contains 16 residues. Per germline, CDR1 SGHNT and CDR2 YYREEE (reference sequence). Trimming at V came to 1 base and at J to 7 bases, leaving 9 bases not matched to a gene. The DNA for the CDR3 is TGTGCCAGCAGCTTGAGCTCGGGACAGGGGGTTGGTGGCTACACCTTC. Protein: CASSLSSGQGVGGYTF.

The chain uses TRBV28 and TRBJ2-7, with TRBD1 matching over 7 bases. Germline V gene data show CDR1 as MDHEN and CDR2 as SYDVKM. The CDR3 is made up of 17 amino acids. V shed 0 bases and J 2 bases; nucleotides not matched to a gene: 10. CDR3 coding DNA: TGTGCCAGCAGTTTATGGGTATCTGGGACAGAGCCCTACGAGCAGTACTTC. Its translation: CASSLWVSGTEPYEQYF.

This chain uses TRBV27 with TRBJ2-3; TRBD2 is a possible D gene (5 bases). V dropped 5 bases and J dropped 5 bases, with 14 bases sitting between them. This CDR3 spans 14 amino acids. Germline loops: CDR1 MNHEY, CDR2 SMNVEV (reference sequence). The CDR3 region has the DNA TGTGCCAGCAGTCGGGATAGGGCTGGAGATACGCAGTATTTT. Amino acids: CASSRDRAGDTQYF.

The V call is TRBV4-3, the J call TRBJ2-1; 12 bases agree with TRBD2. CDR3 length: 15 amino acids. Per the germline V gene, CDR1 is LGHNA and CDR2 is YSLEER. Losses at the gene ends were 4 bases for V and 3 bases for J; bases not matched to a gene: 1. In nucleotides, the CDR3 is TGCGCCAGCAGCCGACTAGCGGGAGACTACAATGAGCAGTTCTTC. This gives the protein CASSRLAGDYNEQFF.

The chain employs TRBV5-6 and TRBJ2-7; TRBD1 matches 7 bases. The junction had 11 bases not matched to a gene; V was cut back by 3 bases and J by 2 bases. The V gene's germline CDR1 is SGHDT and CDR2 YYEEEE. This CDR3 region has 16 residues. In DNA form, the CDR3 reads TGTGCCAGCAGCTCGAATAACAGGGGAAGGGCCTACGAGCAGTACTTC. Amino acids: CASSSNNRGRAYEQYF.

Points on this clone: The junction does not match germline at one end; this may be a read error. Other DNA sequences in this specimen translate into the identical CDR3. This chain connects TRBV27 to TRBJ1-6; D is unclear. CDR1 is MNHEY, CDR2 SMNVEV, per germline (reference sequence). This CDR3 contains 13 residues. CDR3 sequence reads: CASSFYSDSPLHF. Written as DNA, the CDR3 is TGCGCCAGCAGTTTTTACAGTGATTCACCCCTCCACTTT.

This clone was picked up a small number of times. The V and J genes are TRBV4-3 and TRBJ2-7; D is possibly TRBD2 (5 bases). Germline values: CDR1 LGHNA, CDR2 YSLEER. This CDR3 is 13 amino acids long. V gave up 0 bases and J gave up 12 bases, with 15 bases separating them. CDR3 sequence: CASSQERAMARYF. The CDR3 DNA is TGCGCCAGCAGCCAAGAGAGGGCTATGGCTAGGTACTTC.

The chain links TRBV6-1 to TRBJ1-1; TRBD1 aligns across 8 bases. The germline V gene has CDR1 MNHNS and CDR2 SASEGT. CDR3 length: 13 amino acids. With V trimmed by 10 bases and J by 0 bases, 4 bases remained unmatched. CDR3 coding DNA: TGTGCCACCCGGGACAGGCTGAACACTGAAGCTTTCTTT. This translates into CATRDRLNTEAFF.

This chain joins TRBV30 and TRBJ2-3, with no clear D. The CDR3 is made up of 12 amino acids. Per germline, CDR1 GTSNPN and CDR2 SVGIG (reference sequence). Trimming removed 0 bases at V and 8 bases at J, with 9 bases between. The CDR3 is CAWSVLGGTQYF. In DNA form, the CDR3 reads TGTGCCTGGAGTGTACTTGGCGGTACGCAGTATTTT.

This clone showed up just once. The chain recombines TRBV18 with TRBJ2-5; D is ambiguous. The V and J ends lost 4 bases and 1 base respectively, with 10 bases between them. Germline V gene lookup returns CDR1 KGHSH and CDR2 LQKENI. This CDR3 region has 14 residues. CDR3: CASSQPHGQETQYF. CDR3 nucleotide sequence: TGTGCCAGCTCACAGCCGCATGGCCAAGAGACCCAGTACTTC. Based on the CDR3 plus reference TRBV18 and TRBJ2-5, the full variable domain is NAGVMQNPRHLVRRRGQEARLRCSPMKGHSHVYWYRQLPEEGLKFMVYLQKENIIDESGMPKERFSAEFPKEGPSILRIQQVVRGDSAAYFCASSQPHGQETQYFGPGTRLLVL.

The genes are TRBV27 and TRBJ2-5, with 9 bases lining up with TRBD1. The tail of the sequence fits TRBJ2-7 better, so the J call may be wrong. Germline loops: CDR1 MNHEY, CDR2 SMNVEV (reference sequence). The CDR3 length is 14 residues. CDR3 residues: CASSLGTGYYEQYF. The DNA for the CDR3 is TGTGCCAGCAGTTTAGGGACAGGGTACTACGAGCAGTACTTC.

CDR3 sequence (DNA): TGTGCCAGCAGTGCAGGGGGAGGAAATCAGCCCCAGCATTTT. Translating gives CASSAGGGNQPQHF. The chain is built from TRBV27 and TRBJ1-5; TRBD1 agrees at 7 bases. The junction had 5 bases not matched to a gene; V was cut back by 5 bases and J by 4 bases. This CDR3 region has 14 residues. Germline-derived CDR1 and CDR2 are MNHEY and SMNVEV (reference sequence).

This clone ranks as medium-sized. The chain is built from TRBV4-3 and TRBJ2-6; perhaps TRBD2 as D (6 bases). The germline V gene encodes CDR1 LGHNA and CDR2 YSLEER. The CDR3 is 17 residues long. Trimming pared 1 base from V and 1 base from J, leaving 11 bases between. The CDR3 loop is CASSQGAGRSGANVLTF. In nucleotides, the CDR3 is TGCGCCAGCAGCCAAGGGGCAGGGAGGTCTGGGGCCAACGTCCTGACTTTC.

CDR3 region: CASSVSDRISGELFF. CDR3 in DNA: TGTGCCAGCAGCGTATCGGACAGGATCTCCGGGGAGCTGTTTTTT. The rearrangement links TRBV9 to TRBJ2-2; 7 bases fit TRBD1. The CDR3 is made up of 15 amino acids. Germline V gives CDR1 SGDLS, CDR2 YYNGEE. The V gene end was trimmed by 1 base and the J gene end by 6 bases; junction bases not matched to a gene: 6.

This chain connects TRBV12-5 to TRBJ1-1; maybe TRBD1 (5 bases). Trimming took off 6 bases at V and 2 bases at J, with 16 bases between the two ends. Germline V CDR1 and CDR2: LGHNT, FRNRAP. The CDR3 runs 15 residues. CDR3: CASGPQTAANTEAFF. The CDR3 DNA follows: TGTGCTAGTGGACCCCAGACAGCAGCCAACACTGAAGCTTTCTTT. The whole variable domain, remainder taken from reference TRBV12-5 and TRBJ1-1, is DARVTQTPRHKVTEMGQEVTMRCQPILGHNTVFWYRQTMMQGLELLAYFRNRAPLDDSGMPKDRFSAEMPDATLATLKIQPSEPRDSAVYFCASGPQTAANTEAFFGQGTRLTVV.

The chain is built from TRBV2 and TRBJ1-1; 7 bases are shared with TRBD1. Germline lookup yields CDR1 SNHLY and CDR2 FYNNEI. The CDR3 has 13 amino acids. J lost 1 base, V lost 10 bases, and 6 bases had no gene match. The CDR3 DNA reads TGTGCCACCAACCGGGACAGGAACACTGAAGCTTTCTTT. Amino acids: CATNRDRNTEAFF. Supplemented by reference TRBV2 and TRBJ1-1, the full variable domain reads EPEVTQTPSHQVTQMGQEVILRCVPISNHLYFYWYRQILGQKVEFLVSFYNNEISEKSEIFDDQFSVERPDGSNFTLKIRSTKLEDSAMYFCATNRDRNTEAFFGQGTRLTVV.

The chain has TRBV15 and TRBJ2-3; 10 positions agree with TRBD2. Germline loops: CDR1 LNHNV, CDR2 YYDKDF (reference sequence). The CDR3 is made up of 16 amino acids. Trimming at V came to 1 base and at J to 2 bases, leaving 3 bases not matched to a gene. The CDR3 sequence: CATSRVAGGHTDTQYF. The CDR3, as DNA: TGTGCCACCAGCAGAGTAGCGGGGGGACACACAGATACGCAGTATTTT.

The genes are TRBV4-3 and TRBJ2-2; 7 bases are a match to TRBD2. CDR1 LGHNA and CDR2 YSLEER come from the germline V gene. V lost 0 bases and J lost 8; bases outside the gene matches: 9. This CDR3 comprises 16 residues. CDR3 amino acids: CASSQDRREFGGELFF. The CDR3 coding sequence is TGCGCCAGCAGCCAAGATAGGCGGGAGTTCGGTGGGGAGCTGTTTTTT.

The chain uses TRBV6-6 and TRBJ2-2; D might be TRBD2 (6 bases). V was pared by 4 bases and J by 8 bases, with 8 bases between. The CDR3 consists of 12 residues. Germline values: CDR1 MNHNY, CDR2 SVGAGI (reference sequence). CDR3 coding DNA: TGTGCCAGCAGTTGGAGGGAGGGGGAGCTGTTTTTT. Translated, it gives CASSWREGELFF.

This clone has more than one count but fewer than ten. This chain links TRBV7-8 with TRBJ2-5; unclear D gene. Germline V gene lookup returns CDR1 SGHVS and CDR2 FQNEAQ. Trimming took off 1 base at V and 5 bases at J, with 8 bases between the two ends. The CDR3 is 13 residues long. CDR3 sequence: CASSLVIFETQYF. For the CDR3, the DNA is TGTGCCAGCAGCTTAGTCATTTTTGAGACCCAGTACTTC.

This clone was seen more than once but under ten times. This CDR3 reads CASSKSLAMEQGCYEQYF. CDR3 nucleotide sequence: TGTGCCAGCAGCAAAAGCCTGGCGATGGAACAGGGATGCTACGAGCAGTACTTC. The gene calls are TRBV21-1 and TRBJ2-7; TRBD1, as called in the table, went unchecked against the DNA. TRBV21-1 is shown as a pseudogene. The CDR3 spans 18 residues.

CDR3 nucleotide sequence: TGTGCCAGCAGGAAAACAGGGGTGAGTGTCAATCAGCCCCAGCATTTT. Translating gives CASRKTGVSVNQPQHF. The chain links TRBV27 to TRBJ1-5; 7 bases are a match to TRBD1. V trimming: 6 bases; J trimming: 3 bases; junction bases outside the gene matches: 11. Germline CDR1 MNHEY, CDR2 SMNVEV (reference sequence). The CDR3 spans 16 residues.

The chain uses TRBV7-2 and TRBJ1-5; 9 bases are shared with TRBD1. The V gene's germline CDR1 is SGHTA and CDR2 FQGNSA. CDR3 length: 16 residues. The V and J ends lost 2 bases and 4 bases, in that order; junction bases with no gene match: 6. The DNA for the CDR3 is TGTGCCAGCAGCTTAAACAGGGGGCGCCTGAATCAGCCCCAGCATTTT. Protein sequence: CASSLNRGRLNQPQHF.

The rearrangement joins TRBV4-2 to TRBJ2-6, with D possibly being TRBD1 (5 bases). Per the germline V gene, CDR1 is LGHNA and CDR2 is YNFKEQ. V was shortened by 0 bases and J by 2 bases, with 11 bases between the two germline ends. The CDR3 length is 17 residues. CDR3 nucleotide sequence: TGTGCCAGCAGCCAAGAGGCAGGGCGGCCTGGGGCCAACGTCCTGACTTTC. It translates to CASSQEAGRPGANVLTF.